This T cell receptor beta chain was profiled in a study of blood T cell repertoires in COVID-19. At the level of the study: Sites across the United States, Italy and Spain contributed samples from acute and convalescent COVID-19. PBMCs, B-cell-depleted T cells, or T cells were the source of the cDNA or gDNA that made up the material.

Per the germline V gene, CDR1 is MDHEN and CDR2 is SYDVKM. V dropped 5 bases and J dropped 5 bases, with 15 bases sitting between them. The CDR3 extends over 14 amino acids. Data came from immunoSEQ multiplex PCR; TCRdb stores just in-frame clones and leaves some out. The sample holds about 220,000 clones; about 88% are singletons and the top ten take roughly 2.6%. The sample comprised peripheral blood. The source of this sequence is a man aged 45 to 65 who had recovered from COVID-19. This rearrangement joins TRBV28 to TRBJ1-1, with D possibly matching TRBD1 (5 bases). The CDR3 sequence is CASSPSWGRTEAFF. The CDR3 nucleotides read TGTGCCAGCAGTCCCTCGTGGGGGAGGACTGAAGCTTTCTTT.